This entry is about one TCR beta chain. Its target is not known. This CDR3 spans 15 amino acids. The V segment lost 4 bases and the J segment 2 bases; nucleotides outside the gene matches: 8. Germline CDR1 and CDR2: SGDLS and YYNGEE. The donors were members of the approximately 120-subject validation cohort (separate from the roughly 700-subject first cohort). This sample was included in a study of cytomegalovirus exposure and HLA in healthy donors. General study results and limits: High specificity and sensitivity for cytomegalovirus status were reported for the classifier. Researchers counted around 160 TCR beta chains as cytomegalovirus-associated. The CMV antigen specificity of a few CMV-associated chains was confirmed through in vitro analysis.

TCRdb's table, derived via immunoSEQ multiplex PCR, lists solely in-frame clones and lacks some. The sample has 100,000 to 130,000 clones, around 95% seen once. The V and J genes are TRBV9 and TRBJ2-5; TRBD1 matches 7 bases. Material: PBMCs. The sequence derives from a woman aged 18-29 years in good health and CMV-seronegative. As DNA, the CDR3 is TGTGCCAGCAGCCCGCGACAGGGTACACAAGAGACCCAGTACTTC. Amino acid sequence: CASSPRQGTQETQYF.